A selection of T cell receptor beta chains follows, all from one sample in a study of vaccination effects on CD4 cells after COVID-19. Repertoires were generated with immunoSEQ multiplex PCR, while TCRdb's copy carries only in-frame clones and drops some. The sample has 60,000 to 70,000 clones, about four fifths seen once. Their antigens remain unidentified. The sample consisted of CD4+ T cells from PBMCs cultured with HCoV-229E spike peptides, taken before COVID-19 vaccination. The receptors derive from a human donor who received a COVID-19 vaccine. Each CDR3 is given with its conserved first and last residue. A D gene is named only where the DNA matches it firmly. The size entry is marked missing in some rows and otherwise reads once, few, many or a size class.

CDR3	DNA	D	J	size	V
CASSPQGLDTEAFF	TGCGCCAGCAGCCCGCAGGGGCTTGACACTGAAGCTTTCTTT	-	TRBJ1-1	-	TRBV5-1
CATGQGARDTGELFF	TGCGCCACCGGGCAGGGGGCGCGGGACACCGGGGAGCTGTTTTTT	TRBD1	TRBJ2-2	-	TRBV5-1
CASKSRDTTDTQYF	TGTGCCAGCAAGTCCAGGGACACCACAGATACGCAGTATTTT	-	TRBJ2-3	-	TRBV2
CASSLDIQHVGEQFF	TGTGCCAGCAGCTTAGATATCCAGCACGTCGGTGAGCAGTTCTTC	-	TRBJ2-1	-	TRBV7-3
CASSPSSGGGYNEQFF	TGCGCCAGCAGCCCGTCTAGCGGGGGGGGGTACAATGAGCAGTTCTTC	TRBD2	TRBJ2-1	-	TRBV4-1
CASSEQGWLGTQYF	TGTGCCAGCAGTGAGCAGGGTTGGCTGGGGACCCAGTACTTC	-	TRBJ2-5	-	TRBV6-1
CASSARGSSGNTIYF	TGTGCCAGCAGTGCGAGGGGTAGCTCTGGAAACACCATATATTTT	-	TRBJ1-3	-	TRBV25-1
CATSRDSGVGGNTIYF	TGTGCCACCAGCAGAGATTCAGGGGTTGGCGGAAACACCATATATTTT	-	TRBJ1-3	-	TRBV15
CASSPGQAAGELFF	TGTGCCAGCAGCCCTGGACAGGCGGCCGGGGAGCTGTTTTTT	TRBD1	TRBJ2-2	-	TRBV7-2
CASSLAQGGYTF	TGTGCCAGCAGCTTAGCACAGGGTGGCTACACCTTC	-	TRBJ1-2	-	TRBV7-9
CAGQGRFTGELFF	TGTGCCGGACAAGGACGTTTCACCGGGGAGCTGTTTTTT	-	TRBJ2-2	-	TRBV6-5
CASSPISGRTDQFF	TGTGCCAGCAGCCCCATTAGCGGTCGGACAGACCAGTTCTTC	-	TRBJ2-1	-	TRBV6-6
CASSSTGGMDTGELFF	TGTGCCAGCAGTTCCACAGGGGGTATGGACACCGGGGAGCTGTTTTTT	TRBD1	TRBJ2-2	-	TRBV6-5
CASSPTLTSNQPQHF	TGTGCCAGCAGCCCGACTTTGACTAGCAATCAGCCCCAGCATTTT	-	TRBJ1-5	-	TRBV6-5
CASSLVGGGSAEAFF	TGTGCCAGCAGCTTAGTAGGGGGCGGGTCCGCTGAAGCTTTCTTT	TRBD1	TRBJ1-1	-	TRBV7-3
CASSLGQGNEKLFF	TGTGCCAGCAGCTTGGGGCAGGGGAATGAAAAACTGTTTTTT	-	TRBJ1-4	-	TRBV5-5
CASTPTGSKGTQYF	TGTGCCAGTACCCCCACGGGCTCCAAAGGGACCCAGTACTTC	-	TRBJ2-5	-	TRBV19
CASSLGTPNVDTQYF	TGTGCCAGCAGCCTCGGGACCCCGAATGTAGATACGCAGTATTTT	-	TRBJ2-3	-	TRBV7-2
CASSTSVGEPQHF	TGTGCCAGCTCTACCAGTGTTGGGGAGCCCCAGCATTTT	-	TRBJ1-5	few	TRBV18
CASSFDRAGSPLHF	TGTGCCAGCAGCTTCGACAGGGCAGGGTCACCCCTCCACTTT	TRBD1	TRBJ1-6	few	TRBV5-4
CASSLGRVALTRGELFF	TGTGCCAGCAGCTTAGGCAGGGTAGCCTTAACCCGCGGGGAGCTGTTTTTT	-	TRBJ2-2	-	TRBV11-2
CASSLGGGPDTQYF	TGCGCCAGCAGCTTGGGGGGAGGGCCAGATACGCAGTATTTT	TRBD2	TRBJ2-3	-	TRBV5-1
CSASMATGDSPLHF	TGCAGCGCTAGTATGGCCACAGGGGATTCACCCCTCCACTTT	TRBD1	TRBJ1-6	once	TRBV20-1
CATSDLGQGVNEQFF	TGTGCCACCAGTGATTTGGGGCAGGGGGTCAATGAGCAGTTCTTC	TRBD1	TRBJ2-1	-	TRBV24-1
CATSGKPYQETQYF	TGTGCCACCAGTGGGAAGCCGTACCAAGAGACCCAGTACTTC	-	TRBJ2-5	-	TRBV24-1
CATGYSYNEQFF	TGTGCTACGGGGTATTCCTACAATGAGCAGTTCTTC	-	TRBJ2-1	-	TRBV19
CASSVDRALNTEAFF	TGTGCCAGCAGCGTAGATCGGGCCCTGAACACTGAAGCTTTCTTT	-	TRBJ1-1	few	TRBV9
CASSSRTVYNEQFF	TGTGCCAGCAGTTCTAGGACAGTATACAATGAGCAGTTCTTC	-	TRBJ2-1	few	TRBV28
CASSQRASGRYNEQFF	TGTGCCAGCAGCCAACGAGCTAGCGGGCGGTACAATGAGCAGTTCTTC	TRBD2	TRBJ2-1	-	TRBV3-1/TRBV3-2
CAWSRDRGNNQPQHF	TGTGCCTGGAGTAGGGACAGGGGAAACAATCAGCCCCAGCATTTT	TRBD1	TRBJ1-5	-	TRBV30
CASSRTWNNEQFF	TGTGCCAGCAGCCGGACTTGGAACAATGAGCAGTTCTTC	-	TRBJ2-1	few	TRBV2
CAWSVQAITGQHF	TGTGCCTGGAGTGTCCAGGCCATAACCGGCCAGCATTTT	-	TRBJ1-5	-	TRBV30
CATWGQGTEAFF	TGTGCCACCTGGGGACAGGGGACCGAAGCTTTCTTT	TRBD1	TRBJ1-1	-	TRBV28
CASSPRARGDYNEQFF	TGTGCCAGCTCACCACGAGCCAGGGGGGACTACAATGAGCAGTTCTTC	-	TRBJ2-1	-	TRBV18
CASSLRPTGELFF	TGTGCCAGCAGCTTAAGACCCACCGGGGAGCTGTTTTTT	-	TRBJ2-2	-	TRBV7-2
CASSLGQVSYNEQFF	TGTGCCAGCAGCTTAGGACAGGTCTCCTACAATGAGCAGTTCTTC	-	TRBJ2-1	-	TRBV7-9
CASSAGLAGPADTQYF	TGTGCCAGCAGCGCAGGACTAGCGGGCCCCGCGGATACGCAGTATTTT	TRBD2	TRBJ2-3	-	TRBV5-4
CAWKFTRSTDTQYF	TGTGCCTGGAAGTTCACGAGAAGCACAGATACGCAGTATTTT	-	TRBJ2-3	-	TRBV30
CASSMRVSPLHF	TGTGCCAGTAGTATGAGGGTTTCACCCCTCCACTTT	-	TRBJ1-6	few	TRBV19
CASSSDFGVSEAFF	TGTGCCAGCAGCTCAGACTTTGGAGTTTCTGAAGCTTTCTTT	-	TRBJ1-1	-	TRBV7-2
CASSLAPLQGKAEKLFF	TGTGCCAGCAGTCTAGCCCCATTACAGGGTAAGGCTGAAAAACTGTTTTTT	-	TRBJ1-4	-	TRBV28
CASSQPLVEEPQHF	TGTGCCAGCAGCCAACCACTGGTGGAGGAGCCCCAGCATTTT	-	TRBJ1-5	-	TRBV7-2
CASSPQGAGSPLHF	TGTGCCAGCAGCCCACAGGGGGCCGGGTCACCCCTCCACTTT	TRBD1	TRBJ1-6	-	TRBV3-1/TRBV3-2
CASSDLGLAGETQYF	TGTGCCAGCAGTGATCTTGGACTAGCTGGTGAGACCCAGTACTTC	TRBD2	TRBJ2-5	-	TRBV2
CASSENIRGYGYTF	TGTGCCAGCAGTGAAAATATCAGAGGCTATGGCTACACCTTC	-	TRBJ1-2	-	TRBV6-1
CAWSGGARGGELFF	TGTGCCTGGAGTGGGGGGGCTAGAGGCGGGGAGCTGTTTTTT	-	TRBJ2-2	-	TRBV30
CASSPYSATNEKLFF	TGTGCCAGCAGTCCCTACAGTGCAACTAATGAAAAACTGTTTTTT	-	TRBJ1-4	-	TRBV27
CASRGAYTEAFF	TGTGCCAGCAGGGGGGCTTACACTGAAGCTTTCTTT	-	TRBJ1-1	few	TRBV12-3/TRBV12-4
CASRKQSGAGYGYTF	TGTGCCAGCAGGAAACAATCCGGAGCGGGCTATGGCTACACCTTC	-	TRBJ1-2	-	TRBV6-5
CASSPWDGLSGNTIYF	TGCGCCAGCAGCCCCTGGGACGGACTCTCTGGAAACACCATATATTTT	-	TRBJ1-3	few	TRBV5-1
CASSFRGGLLQETQYF	TGTGCCAGCAGCTTCCGGGGGGGGCTACTCCAAGAGACCCAGTACTTC	TRBD2	TRBJ2-5	-	TRBV7-2
CASSGGETQYF	TGCGCCAGCAGTGGTGGAGAGACCCAGTACTTC	-	TRBJ2-5	-	TRBV5-1
CASSFTPFQETQYF	TGTGCCAGCAGCTTCACCCCATTCCAAGAGACCCAGTACTTC	-	TRBJ2-5	-	TRBV7-2